The subject of this entry is one T cell receptor beta chain. This sample was included in a study of shared clonotypes between healthy human individuals. Background on the study: Two female and three male donors aged 18 to 49 were enrolled.

Donors included only healthy HIV-negative adults lacking recent acute infections or vaccinations. Caucasian adults living in Nashville, Tennessee, provided all samples. With 0 bases clipped from V and 4 bases from J, the junction kept 9 bases outside the gene matches. The CDR3 is 16 residues long. CDR1 is MNHNY, CDR2 SVGAGI, per germline (reference sequence). The assay used deep level. Clones were sequenced by immunoSEQ multiplex PCR, and TCRdb holds only the in-frame ones, with some missing. Of fewer than 600,000 clones in the sample, around three quarters were seen once. This clonotype originated in a middle-aged woman in good health. Some clones in this sample may be carry-over from other donors' samples. The gene calls are TRBV6-6 and TRBJ2-7; 7 nucleotides match TRBD1. Sequencing input: PBMCs. This CDR3 is CASSYSTSGQQYEQYF. In DNA form, the CDR3 reads TGTGCCAGCAGTTACTCGACCTCGGGACAGCAATACGAGCAGTACTTC.